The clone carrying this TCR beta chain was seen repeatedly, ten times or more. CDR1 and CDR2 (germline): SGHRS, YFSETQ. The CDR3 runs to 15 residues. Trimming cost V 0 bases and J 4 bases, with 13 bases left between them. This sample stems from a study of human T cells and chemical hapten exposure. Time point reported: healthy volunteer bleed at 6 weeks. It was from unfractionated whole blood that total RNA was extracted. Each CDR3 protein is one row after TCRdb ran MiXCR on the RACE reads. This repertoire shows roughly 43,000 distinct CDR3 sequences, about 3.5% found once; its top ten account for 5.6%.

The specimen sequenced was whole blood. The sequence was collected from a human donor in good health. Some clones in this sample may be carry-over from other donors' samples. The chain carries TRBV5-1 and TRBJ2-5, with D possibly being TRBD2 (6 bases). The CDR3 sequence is CASSLGTGVGETQYF. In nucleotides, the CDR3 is TGCGCCAGCAGCTTGGGGACGGGAGTTGGAGAGACCCAGTACTTC.